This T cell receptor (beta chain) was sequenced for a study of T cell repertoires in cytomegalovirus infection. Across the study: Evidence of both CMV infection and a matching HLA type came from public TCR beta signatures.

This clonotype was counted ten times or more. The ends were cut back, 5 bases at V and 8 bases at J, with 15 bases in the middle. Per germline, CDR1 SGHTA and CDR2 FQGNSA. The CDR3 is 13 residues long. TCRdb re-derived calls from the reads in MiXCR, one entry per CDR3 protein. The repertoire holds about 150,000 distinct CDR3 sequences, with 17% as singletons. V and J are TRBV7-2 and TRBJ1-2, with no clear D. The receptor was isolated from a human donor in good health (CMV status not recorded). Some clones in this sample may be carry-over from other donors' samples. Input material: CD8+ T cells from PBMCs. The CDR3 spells CASSELSLQGYTF. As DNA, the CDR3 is TGTGCCAGCAGCGAGTTATCCCTGCAGGGCTACACCTTC.